One sample yielded the 32 T cell receptor beta chains listed below, sequenced in a study of OX40 agonist ivuxolimab in advanced cancers. The library came from the immunoSEQ multiplex PCR assay. As stored in TCRdb, this immuneACCESS dataset retains in-frame rearrangements with V and J assigned. A fraction of the clones does not appear; measured against another copy, unresolved V genes explain less than half of the discrepancy, and the remainder lacks a known reason. The sample table contains 84,000 or so clones; only one count was recorded for roughly 94% of them. The top ten hold 9.5% to 12% of the sample. This specimen consisted of CD4+ or CD8+ T cells sorted from blood, obtained in a trial of the OX40 agonist ivuxolimab. These receptors originate from an adult with an advanced solid tumor such as melanoma, head and neck, liver or kidney cancer.

The rearrangement links TRBV11-2 to TRBJ2-7; D gene ambiguous. Germline V gene data show CDR1 as SGHAT and CDR2 as FQNNGV. CDR3 length: 12 amino acids. Trimming shortened V by 1 base and J by 3 bases, and 4 bases separated the two germline ends. CDR3 sequence reads: CASSLVHYEQYF. The CDR3 nucleotides read TGTGCCAGCAGCTTAGTTCACTACGAGCAGTACTTC.

The chain recombines TRBV4-1 with TRBJ2-1; D unclear. The CDR3 sequence is 15 residues long. Trimming took off 1 base at V and 0 bases at J, with 7 bases between the two ends. Per the germline V gene, CDR1 is MGHRA and CDR2 is YSYEKL. CDR3 DNA: TGCGCCAGCAGCCAAGGACCTAGCTCCTACAATGAGCAGTTCTTC. Its protein is CASSQGPSSYNEQFF.

This clone has only one observation. V usage is TRBV19 and J usage is TRBJ2-4; 7 nucleotides match TRBD1. This CDR3 spans 14 amino acids. CDR1 is LNHDA and CDR2 is SQIVND in the germline V gene (reference sequence). The V and J ends lost 6 bases and 8 bases, in that order; junction bases with no gene match: 10. CDR3 region: CASSASTGAYIQYF. The CDR3 DNA follows: TGTGCCAGTAGCGCATCCACAGGGGCTTACATTCAGTACTTC.

This chain links TRBV4-2 with TRBJ2-7; 8 bases align to TRBD2. The CDR3 has 16 residues. V lost 0 bases and J lost 3; bases outside the gene matches: 7. The germline CDR1 and CDR2 sequences are LGHNA and YNFKEQ. The CDR3 coding sequence is TGTGCCAGCAGCCAAGATCTGGGTCTAGCGGGCTACGAGCAGTACTTC. Translation gives CASSQDLGLAGYEQYF.

This chain uses TRBV9 with TRBJ2-2; TRBD2 matches 7 bases. Germline CDR1 reads SGDLS; CDR2 reads YYNGEE. The CDR3 runs 14 residues. V was clipped by 10 bases and J by 6 bases; unmatched bases: 12. The CDR3 coding sequence is TGTGCCTCCGAAAGGGAGGGCTTAGCCGGGGAGCTGTTTTTT. Translating it yields CASEREGLAGELFF.

The DNA of the CDR3 is TGTGCCAGCAGTGAAAGGAGGGGAGACAACGAGCAGTACTTC. Amino acid sequence: CASSERRGDNEQYF. The V call is TRBV6-1, the J call TRBJ2-7; D perhaps matches TRBD2 (6 bases). CDR3 length: 14 residues. From germline, CDR1 is MNHNS and CDR2 SASEGT. V was clipped by 2 bases and J by 5 bases, with 13 bases between them.

Notes on this clone: The junction departs from germline at one end; a sequencing error may be responsible. V is TRBV13 and J is TRBJ2-1; D is unclear. The V gene's germline CDR1 is PRHDT and CDR2 FYEKMQ (reference sequence). This CDR3 has 14 amino acids. CDR3 loop: CASSLGETYNEQFF. CDR3 coding DNA: TGTGCCAGCAGCCTAGGAGAAACATACAATGAGCAGTTCTTC.

This rearrangement joins TRBV7-2 to TRBJ2-6; no clear D. This CDR3 spans 14 amino acids. The V end was cut by 7 bases, the J end by 0 bases, with 7 bases between. Germline V lookup: CDR1 SGHTA, CDR2 FQGNSA. CDR3 sequence (DNA): TGTGCCAGCACCTACACCTCTGGGGCCAACGTCCTGACTTTC. Amino acid sequence: CASTYTSGANVLTF.

This rearrangement joins TRBV7-3 to TRBJ2-1; TRBD2 matches 7 bases. With V trimmed by 4 bases and J by 4 bases, 7 bases remained unmatched. This CDR3 is 15 amino acids long. Germline V lookup: CDR1 SGHTA, CDR2 FQGTGA. In DNA, the CDR3 is TGTGCCAGCAGCTCCACAGGCGGGAGATACAATGAGCAGTTCTTC. Its protein product is CASSSTGGRYNEQFF.

The CDR3 DNA follows: TGTGCCAGCGTCATTGCCCTGAACACTGAAGCTTTCTTT. Encoded protein: CASVIALNTEAFF. V is TRBV5-8 and J is TRBJ1-1; D uncertain. CDR1 is SGHTS and CDR2 is YDEGEE in the germline V gene. Trimming cost V 7 bases and J 0 bases, with 10 bases left between them. The CDR3 is 13 residues long. The full variable domain, completed using reference TRBV5-8 and TRBJ1-1, is EAGVTQSPTHLIKTRGQQATLRCSPISGHTSVYWYQQALGLGLQFLLWYDEGEERNRGNFPPRFSGRQFPNYSSELNVNALELEDSALYLCASVIALNTEAFFGQGTRLTVV.

A single count supports this clone. This chain links TRBV15 with TRBJ2-7, with a weak D call TRBD2 (7 bases). The V end was cut by 3 bases, the J end by 5 bases, with 20 bases between. The CDR3 is made up of 16 amino acids. Germline V gene lookup returns CDR1 LNHNV and CDR2 YYDKDF (reference sequence). The CDR3 spells CATSRGAGGFTNEQYF. The CDR3 nucleotides read TGTGCCACCAGCAGGGGGGCCGGGGGGTTTACGAACGAGCAGTACTTC.

The chain links TRBV19 to TRBJ2-5; D not resolved. V lost 3 bases, J lost 4 bases, and 15 bases lay in between. Germline values: CDR1 LNHDA, CDR2 SQIVND (reference sequence). This CDR3 contains 15 residues. CDR3 region: CASSIGRSLLETQYF. In DNA, the CDR3 is TGTGCCAGTAGTATCGGACGTTCCCTCTTAGAGACCCAGTACTTC. The whole variable domain, filled in from reference TRBV19 and TRBJ2-5, reads DGGITQSPKYLFRKEGQNVTLSCEQNLNHDAMYWYRQDPGQGLRLIYYSQIVNDFQKGDIAEGYSVSREKKESFPLTVTSAQKNPTAFYLCASSIGRSLLETQYFGPGTRLLVL.

The chain couples TRBV20-1 to TRBJ1-1; D is unclear. Germline V lookup: CDR1 DFQATT, CDR2 SNEGSKA (reference sequence). The CDR3 totals 11 residues. Trimming shortened V by 1 base and J by 3 bases, and 3 bases separated the two germline ends. CDR3 sequence reads: CSARGYTEAFF. DNA of the CDR3: TGCAGTGCTAGAGGGTACACTGAAGCTTTCTTT.

This clone is a singleton in its sample. V usage is TRBV5-1 and J usage is TRBJ2-1; D not resolved. Deletions cut 4 bases from V and 2 bases from J, with 13 bases between. Per germline, CDR1 SGHRS and CDR2 YFSETQ. CDR3 length equals 15 residues. In DNA, the CDR3 is TGCGCCAGCAGCATTGGGCTAGGCCCCTACAATGAGCAGTTCTTC. Protein product: CASSIGLGPYNEQFF.

The chain is built from TRBV19 and TRBJ2-5, with unresolved D. CDR1 and CDR2 from the germline V gene are LNHDA and SQIVND (reference sequence). V was clipped by 8 bases and J by 3 bases, with 13 bases between them. The CDR3 runs 13 residues. The CDR3 sequence is CASGNLGEETQYF. The CDR3, as DNA: TGTGCCAGTGGGAACCTAGGAGAAGAGACCCAGTACTTC.

The chain links TRBV4-2 to TRBJ1-1, with TRBD1 as a possible D gene (6 bases). CDR1 LGHNA and CDR2 YNFKEQ come from the germline V gene. The CDR3 contains 16 residues. V dropped 3 bases and J dropped 0 bases, with 14 bases sitting between them. The CDR3 protein is CASSHRNRVVNTEAFF. As DNA, the CDR3 is TGTGCCAGCAGCCACCGAAACAGGGTGGTGAACACTGAAGCTTTCTTT.

With regard to this clone: Other DNA sequences in this specimen translate into the identical CDR3. For the CDR3, the DNA is TGTGCCAGCAGCTTAGTAGGCGGTAACACTGAAGCTTTCTTT. Translated, it gives CASSLVGGNTEAFF. V is TRBV7-9 and J is TRBJ1-1; D not resolved. V lost 1 base and J 2 bases, leaving 8 bases between the germline ends. The CDR3 totals 14 residues. The germline V gene has CDR1 SEHNR and CDR2 FQNEAQ (reference sequence).

CDR3 residues: CASSQDTRDRGRYEQYF. Here the CDR3 DNA reads TGCGCCAGCAGCCAAGATACCCGGGACAGGGGGAGATACGAGCAGTACTTC. V and J are TRBV4-3 and TRBJ2-7; 11 bases match TRBD1. Trimming removed 0 bases from V and 4 bases from J; junction bases left unmatched: 8. This CDR3 has 17 residues. The germline V gene encodes CDR1 LGHNA and CDR2 YSLEER.

The chain links TRBV6-4 to TRBJ1-2, with 10 nucleotides matching TRBD1. Germline-derived CDR1 and CDR2 are MRHNA and SNTAGT. The ends lost 5 bases at V and 2 bases at J; junction bases unmatched: 5. The CDR3 loop spans 15 amino acids. The CDR3 region is CASSFSGQGNYGYTF. The CDR3 coding sequence is TGTGCCAGCAGTTTCTCGGGACAGGGGAACTATGGCTACACCTTC.

The CDR3 here is CASSFGSYYEQYF. In DNA form, the CDR3 reads TGTGCCAGCAGCTTTGGCAGTTACTACGAGCAGTACTTC. The chain couples TRBV7-2 to TRBJ2-7, with unresolved D. This CDR3 has 13 residues. Germline CDR1 and CDR2: SGHTA and FQGNSA. Deletions cut 3 bases from V and 3 bases from J, with 9 bases between.

V and J are TRBV5-4 and TRBJ2-7; D call uncertain. The CDR3 is made up of 14 amino acids. The V gene lost 1 base and the J gene lost 3 bases, with 11 bases spanning the gap. In germline, CDR1 is SGHNT, CDR2 YYREEE (reference sequence). The CDR3 sequence: CASSLRGWGYEQYF. The CDR3 DNA follows: TGTGCCAGCAGCTTGCGAGGTTGGGGCTACGAGCAGTACTTC.

The V gene is TRBV7-3, the J gene TRBJ2-1; D perhaps matches TRBD1 (5 bases). The germline V gene has CDR1 SGHTA and CDR2 FQGTGA. V was shortened by 4 bases and J by 9 bases, with 22 bases between the two germline ends. The CDR3 is made up of 16 amino acids. The CDR3 DNA reads as TGTGCCAGCAGCTCCCTCGGACACTTTGAACGGGTTGAGCAGTTCTTC. It encodes CASSSLGHFERVEQFF.

The V and J genes are TRBV4-2 and TRBJ1-2; D unclear. CDR1 is LGHNA and CDR2 is YNFKEQ in the germline V gene. Between the trimmed V and J ends, which lost 4 bases and 5 bases, there was a span of 17 bases. The length of the CDR3 is 15 residues. The CDR3 protein is CASSPGELSRYGYTF. The CDR3 nucleotides are TGTGCCAGCAGCCCCGGGGAGTTATCGAGGTATGGCTACACCTTC.

The chain combines TRBV4-1 with TRBJ2-7, with D perhaps matching TRBD2 (6 bases). Germline V CDR1 and CDR2: MGHRA, YSYEKL. This CDR3 spans 15 amino acids. Trimming stripped 0 bases from V and 0 bases from J, with 9 bases between. The CDR3 loop reads CASSQDGTASYEQYF. CDR3 DNA sequence: TGCGCCAGCAGCCAAGATGGGACTGCCTCCTACGAGCAGTACTTC.

This chain links TRBV11-2 with TRBJ2-7; D unclear. The CDR3 length is 18 residues. The ends were cut back, 1 base at V and 0 bases at J, with 19 bases in the middle. CDR1 and CDR2 from the germline V gene are SGHAT and FQNNGV. The CDR3 region has the DNA TGTGCCAGCAGCTTAGGATTTAGGTACACCCAGAGCTCCTACGAGCAGTACTTC. Translating gives CASSLGFRYTQSSYEQYF.

The chain has TRBV4-3 and TRBJ2-7; TRBD1 aligns across 9 bases. The CDR3 sequence is 16 residues long. The germline CDR1 and CDR2 sequences are LGHNA and YSLEER. V shed 1 base, J shed 0 bases, and the junction held 4 bases outside the gene matches. The CDR3 here is CASSQVSTGGSYEQYF. CDR3 nucleotide sequence: TGCGCCAGCAGCCAAGTATCGACAGGGGGCTCCTACGAGCAGTACTTC.

V usage is TRBV7-9 and J usage is TRBJ2-7; no firm D call. V was cut by 1 base and J by 5 bases, with 6 bases left in between. The CDR3 runs 12 residues. Germline loops: CDR1 SEHNR, CDR2 FQNEAQ (reference sequence). CDR3 sequence (DNA): TGTGCCAGCAGCTTAGTTGGAAACGAGCAGTACTTC. Protein product: CASSLVGNEQYF.

The chain has TRBV10-2 and TRBJ2-1; D perhaps matches TRBD2 (6 bases). Deletions cut 5 bases from V and 2 bases from J, with 16 bases between. Germline CDR1 is WSHSY and CDR2 is SAAADI. This CDR3 region has 16 residues. The CDR3 nucleotides are TGCGCCAGCAGTCGATCCGGGAGTGGTCCCTACAATGAGCAGTTCTTC. Translating it yields CASSRSGSGPYNEQFF.

This clone has just one count. This chain joins TRBV6-5 and TRBJ1-2; no reliable D call. Trimming took off 0 bases at V and 2 bases at J, with 7 bases between the two ends. Germline V gives CDR1 MNHEY, CDR2 SVGAGI. The CDR3 spans 14 residues. In DNA form, the CDR3 reads TGTGCCAGCAGTTACTCTGTCCTAAACTATGGCTACACCTTC. This codes for CASSYSVLNYGYTF.

This chain connects TRBV6-5 to TRBJ2-3; TRBD2 matches at 7 bases. V lost 10 bases, J lost 7 bases, and 17 bases stayed unmatched. The CDR3 contains 15 residues. CDR1 and CDR2 from the germline V gene are MNHEY and SVGAGI. The CDR3, as DNA: TGTGCCATCCCATCCCTCGGGACTACCCTACATACGCAGTATTTT. Translating gives CAIPSLGTTLHTQYF.

This chain uses TRBV2 with TRBJ1-4, with D possibly being TRBD1 (5 bases). Germline V gene lookup returns CDR1 SNHLY and CDR2 FYNNEI. V was pared by 4 bases and J by 5 bases, with 11 bases between. This CDR3 is 14 amino acids long. CDR3 DNA: TGTGCCAGCAGTGCCAGGGAAAAGAATGAAAAACTGTTTTTT. Translation: CASSAREKNEKLFF.

Turning to this clone: The sample carries other DNA sequences with the same CDR3. This chain uses TRBV7-3 with TRBJ2-1; TRBD2 agrees at 8 bases. The junction had 5 bases not matched to a gene; V was cut back by 2 bases and J by 5 bases. Germline assignment: CDR1 SGHTA and CDR2 FQGTGA. CDR3 length: 15 residues. The CDR3 spells CASSLLAGGNNEQFF. Written as DNA, the CDR3 is TGTGCCAGCAGCTTACTAGCGGGCGGAAACAATGAGCAGTTCTTC. Full variable domain (rest looked up from reference TRBV7-3 and TRBJ2-1): GAGVSQTPSNKVTEKGKYVELRCDPISGHTALYWYRQSLGQGPEFLIYFQGTGAADDSGLPNDRFFAVRPEGSVSTLKIQRTERGDSAVYLCASSLLAGGNNEQFFGPGTRLTVL.